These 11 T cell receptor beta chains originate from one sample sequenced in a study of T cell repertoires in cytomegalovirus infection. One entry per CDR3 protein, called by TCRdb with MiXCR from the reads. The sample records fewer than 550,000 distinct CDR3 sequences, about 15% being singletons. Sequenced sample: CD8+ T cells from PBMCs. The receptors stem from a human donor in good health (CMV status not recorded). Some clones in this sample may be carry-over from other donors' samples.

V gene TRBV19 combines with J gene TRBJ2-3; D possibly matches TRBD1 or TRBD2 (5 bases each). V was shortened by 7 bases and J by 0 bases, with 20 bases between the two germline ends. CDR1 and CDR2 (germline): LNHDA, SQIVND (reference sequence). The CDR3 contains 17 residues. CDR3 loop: CASNPEGEAVSTDTQYF. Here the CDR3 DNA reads TGTGCCAGTAATCCCGAAGGGGAAGCGGTTAGCACAGATACGCAGTATTTT.

The CDR3 DNA sequence: TGTGCCAGCAGTTACTCAGCAACAGAGAGTTACAATGAGCAGTTCTTC. This encodes CASSYSATESYNEQFF. The chain has TRBV6-5 and TRBJ2-1; no definite D call. The CDR3 is 16 residues long. The germline gives CDR1 MNHEY, CDR2 SVGAGI. Between the trimmed V and J ends, which lost 0 bases and 4 bases, there was a span of 13 bases.

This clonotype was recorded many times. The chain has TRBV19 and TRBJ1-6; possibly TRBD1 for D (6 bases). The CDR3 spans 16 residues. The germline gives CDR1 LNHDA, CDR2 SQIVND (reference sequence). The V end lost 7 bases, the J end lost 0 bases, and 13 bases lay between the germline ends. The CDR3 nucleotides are TGTGCCAGTACCGGACAGCGGGGCTCCTATAATTCACCCCTCCACTTT. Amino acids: CASTGQRGSYNSPLHF.

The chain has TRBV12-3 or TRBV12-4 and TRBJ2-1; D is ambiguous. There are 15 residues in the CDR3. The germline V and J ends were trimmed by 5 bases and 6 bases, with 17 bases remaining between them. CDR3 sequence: CASSNILRDLNEQFF. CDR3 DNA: TGTGCCAGCAGTAACATCTTACGAGACCTCAATGAGCAGTTCTTC.

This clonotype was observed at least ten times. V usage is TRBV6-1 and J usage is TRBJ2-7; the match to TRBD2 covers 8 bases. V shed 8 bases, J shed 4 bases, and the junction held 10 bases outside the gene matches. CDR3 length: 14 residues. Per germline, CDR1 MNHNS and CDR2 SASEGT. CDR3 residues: CASLRTSSVYEQYF. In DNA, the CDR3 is TGTGCCAGCCTTCGGACTAGCAGTGTTTACGAGCAGTACTTC.

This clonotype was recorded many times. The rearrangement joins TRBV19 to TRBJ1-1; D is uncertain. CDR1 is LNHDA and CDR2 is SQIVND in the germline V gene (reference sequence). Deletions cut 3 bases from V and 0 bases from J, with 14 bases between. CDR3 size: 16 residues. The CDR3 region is CASSMATGNMNTEAFF. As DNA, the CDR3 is TGTGCCAGTAGTATGGCAACTGGGAATATGAACACTGAAGCTTTCTTT.

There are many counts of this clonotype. CDR3 bases: TGTGCCATCAGTGACGACAGGGAGGCATACCACTATGGCTACACCTTC. Amino acid sequence: CAISDDREAYHYGYTF. This chain uses TRBV10-3 with TRBJ1-2, with 7 bases lining up with TRBD1. The length of the CDR3 is 16 residues. Unmatched junction bases numbered 10, after V lost 3 bases and J lost 3 bases. CDR1 ENHRY and CDR2 SYGVKD come from the germline V gene.

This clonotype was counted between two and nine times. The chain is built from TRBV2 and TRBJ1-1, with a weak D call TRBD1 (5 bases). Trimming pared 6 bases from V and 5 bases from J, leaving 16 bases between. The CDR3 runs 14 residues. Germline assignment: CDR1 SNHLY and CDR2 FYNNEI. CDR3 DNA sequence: TGTGCCAGCAGCGTTGGACATCCGGGAACTGAAGCTTTCTTT. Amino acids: CASSVGHPGTEAFF. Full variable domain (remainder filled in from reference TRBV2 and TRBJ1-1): EPEVTQTPSHQVTQMGQEVILRCVPISNHLYFYWYRQILGQKVEFLVSFYNNEISEKSEIFDDQFSVERPDGSNFTLKIRSTKLEDSAMYFCASSVGHPGTEAFFGQGTRLTVV.

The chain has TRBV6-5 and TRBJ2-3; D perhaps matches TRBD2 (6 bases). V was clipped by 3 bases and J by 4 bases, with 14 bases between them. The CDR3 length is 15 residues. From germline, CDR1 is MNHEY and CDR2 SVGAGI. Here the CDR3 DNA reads TGTGCCAGCAGTTATGGCGGGGTGCGGCCAGATACGCAGTATTTT. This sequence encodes CASSYGGVRPDTQYF.

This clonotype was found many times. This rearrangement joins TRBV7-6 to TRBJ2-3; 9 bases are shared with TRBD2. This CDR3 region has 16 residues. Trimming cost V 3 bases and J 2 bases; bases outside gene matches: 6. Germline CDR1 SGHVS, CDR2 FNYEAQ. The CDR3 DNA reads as TGTGCCAGCAGCTTCCCGCGGGGGGGCAACACAGATACGCAGTATTTT. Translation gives CASSFPRGGNTDTQYF.

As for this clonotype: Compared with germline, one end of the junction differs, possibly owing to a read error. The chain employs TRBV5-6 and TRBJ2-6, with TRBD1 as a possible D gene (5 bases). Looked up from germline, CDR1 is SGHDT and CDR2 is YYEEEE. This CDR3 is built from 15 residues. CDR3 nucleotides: TGTGCCAGCAGCTTGTCCAGCTCTGGGGCCAACGTCCTGATTTTC. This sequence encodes CASSLSSSGANVLIF.